This entry is about one TCR beta chain. Germline V gene lookup returns CDR1 SEHNR and CDR2 FQNEAQ (reference sequence). Trimming took 1 base from V and 5 from J; bases not matched to a gene: 4. The CDR3 consists of 15 residues. The sample originates from a study of immune evolution from preneoplasia to lung adenocarcinoma. Sequencing used immunoSEQ multiplex PCR; TCRdb keeps in-frame clones, though not all of them. The sample has 11,000 to 15,000 clones, 85% seen once. V and J are TRBV7-9 and TRBJ1-1, with TRBD1 matching 10 bases. This TCR derives from a donor of 70 years or more with lung adenocarcinoma. Sample: FFPE lung adenocarcinoma in situ tissue. In nucleotides, the CDR3 is TGTGCCAGCAGCTTAGACCCGGGACAGGGGACTGAAGCTTTCTTT. Residues: CASSLDPGQGTEAFF. The whole variable domain, filled in from reference TRBV7-9 and TRBJ1-1, reads DTGVSQNPRHKITKRGQNVTFRCDPISEHNRLYWYRQTLGQGPEFLTYFQNEAQLEKSRLLSDRFSAERPKGSFSTLEIQRTEQGDSAMYLCASSLDPGQGTEAFFGQGTRLTVV.